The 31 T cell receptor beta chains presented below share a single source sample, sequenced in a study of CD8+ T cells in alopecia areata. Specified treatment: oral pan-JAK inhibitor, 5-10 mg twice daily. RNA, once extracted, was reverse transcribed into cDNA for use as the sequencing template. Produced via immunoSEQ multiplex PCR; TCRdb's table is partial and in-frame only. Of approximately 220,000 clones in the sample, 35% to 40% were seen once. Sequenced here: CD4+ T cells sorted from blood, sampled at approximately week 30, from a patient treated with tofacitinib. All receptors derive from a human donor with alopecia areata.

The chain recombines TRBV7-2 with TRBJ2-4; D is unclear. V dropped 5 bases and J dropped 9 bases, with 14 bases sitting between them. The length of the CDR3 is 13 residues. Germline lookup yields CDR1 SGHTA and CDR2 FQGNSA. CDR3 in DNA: TGTGCCAGCAGCCCAGAGGACGGATTCATTCAGTACTTC. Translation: CASSPEDGFIQYF.

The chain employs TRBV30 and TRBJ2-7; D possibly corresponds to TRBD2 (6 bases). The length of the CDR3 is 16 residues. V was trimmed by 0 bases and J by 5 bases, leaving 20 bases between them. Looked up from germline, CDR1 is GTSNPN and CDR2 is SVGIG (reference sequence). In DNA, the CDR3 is TGTGCCTGGAGTGTGGGAGTCCGGAGGGAGAGCCACGAGCAGTACTTC. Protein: CAWSVGVRRESHEQYF.

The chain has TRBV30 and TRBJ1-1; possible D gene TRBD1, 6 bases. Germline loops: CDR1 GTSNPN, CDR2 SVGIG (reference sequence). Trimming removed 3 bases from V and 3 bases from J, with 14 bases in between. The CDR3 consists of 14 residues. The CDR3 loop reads CAWRYRDMYTEAFF. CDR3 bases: TGTGCCTGGAGATACAGGGATATGTACACTGAAGCTTTCTTT.

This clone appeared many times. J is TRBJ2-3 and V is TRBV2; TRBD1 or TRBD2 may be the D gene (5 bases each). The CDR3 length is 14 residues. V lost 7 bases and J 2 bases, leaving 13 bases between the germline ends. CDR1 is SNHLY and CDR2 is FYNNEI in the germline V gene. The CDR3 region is CASTRDGLTDTQYF. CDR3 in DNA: TGTGCCAGCACCCGGGACGGCCTCACAGATACGCAGTATTTT.

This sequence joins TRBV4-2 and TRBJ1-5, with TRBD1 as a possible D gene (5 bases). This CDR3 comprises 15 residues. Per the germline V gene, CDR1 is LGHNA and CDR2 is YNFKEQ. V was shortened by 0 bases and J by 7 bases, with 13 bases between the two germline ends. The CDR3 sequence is CASSQDGPGPQPQHF. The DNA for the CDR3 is TGTGCCAGCAGCCAAGATGGACCAGGGCCCCAGCCCCAGCATTTT.

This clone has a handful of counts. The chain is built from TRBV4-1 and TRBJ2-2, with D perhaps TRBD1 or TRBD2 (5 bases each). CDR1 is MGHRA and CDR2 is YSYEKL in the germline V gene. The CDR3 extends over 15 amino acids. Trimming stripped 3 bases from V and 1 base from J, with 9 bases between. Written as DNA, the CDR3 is TGCGCCAGCAGCCATGGGACCTTGAACACCGGGGAGCTGTTTTTT. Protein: CASSHGTLNTGELFF.

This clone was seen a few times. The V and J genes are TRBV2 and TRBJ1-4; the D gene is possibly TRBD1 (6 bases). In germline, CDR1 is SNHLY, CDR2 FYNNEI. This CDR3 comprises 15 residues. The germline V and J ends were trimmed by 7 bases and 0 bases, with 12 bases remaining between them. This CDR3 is CASKGGWTTNEKLFF. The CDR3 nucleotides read TGTGCCAGCAAGGGGGGCTGGACAACTAATGAAAAACTGTTTTTT.

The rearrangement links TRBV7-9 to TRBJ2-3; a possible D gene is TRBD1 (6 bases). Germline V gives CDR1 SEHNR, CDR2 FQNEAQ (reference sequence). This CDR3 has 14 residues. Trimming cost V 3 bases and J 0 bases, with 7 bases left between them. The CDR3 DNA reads TGTGCCAGCAGCTTGACAGGTAGCACAGATACGCAGTATTTT. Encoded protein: CASSLTGSTDTQYF.

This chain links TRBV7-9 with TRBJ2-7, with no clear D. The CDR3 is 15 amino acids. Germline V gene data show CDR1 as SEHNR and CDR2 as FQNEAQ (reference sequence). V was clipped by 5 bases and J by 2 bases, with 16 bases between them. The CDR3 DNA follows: TGTGCCAGCAGCGCGACCCCCTCCATTACCTACGAGCAGTACTTC. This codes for CASSATPSITYEQYF.

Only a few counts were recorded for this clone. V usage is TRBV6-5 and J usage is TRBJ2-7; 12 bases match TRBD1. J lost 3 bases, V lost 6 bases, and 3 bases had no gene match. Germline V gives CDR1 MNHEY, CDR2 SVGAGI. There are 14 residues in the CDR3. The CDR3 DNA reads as TGTGCCAGCAGAGGGACAGGGGGCTACTACGAGCAGTACTTC. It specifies CASRGTGGYYEQYF.

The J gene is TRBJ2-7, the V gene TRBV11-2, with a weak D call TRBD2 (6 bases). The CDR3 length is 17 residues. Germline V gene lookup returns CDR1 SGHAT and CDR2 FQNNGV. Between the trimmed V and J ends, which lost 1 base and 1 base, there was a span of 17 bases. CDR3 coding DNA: TGTGCCAGCAGCTTAGTAGGTCGCGGGGCGGCATCCTACGAGCAGTACTTC. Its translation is CASSLVGRGAASYEQYF.

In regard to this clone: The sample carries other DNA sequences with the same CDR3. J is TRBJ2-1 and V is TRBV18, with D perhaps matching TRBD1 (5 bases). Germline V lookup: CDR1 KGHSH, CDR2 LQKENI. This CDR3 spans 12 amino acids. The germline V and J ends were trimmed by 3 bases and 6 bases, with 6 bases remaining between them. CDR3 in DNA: TGTGCCAGCTCACCGCAGGGCAATGAGCAGTTCTTC. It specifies CASSPQGNEQFF.

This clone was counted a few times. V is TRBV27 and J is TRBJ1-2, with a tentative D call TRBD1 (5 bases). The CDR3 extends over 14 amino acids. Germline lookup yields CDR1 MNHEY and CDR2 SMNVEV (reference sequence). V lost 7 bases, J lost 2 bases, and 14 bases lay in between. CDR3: CASKPLGLNYGYTF. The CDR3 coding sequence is TGTGCCAGCAAACCCCTGGGACTAAACTATGGCTACACCTTC.

CDR3 in amino acids: CASSTPGQIYEQYF. The CDR3 nucleotides read TGTGCCAGTAGTACACCGGGACAGATCTACGAGCAGTACTTC. The V and J genes are TRBV19 and TRBJ2-7; 7 bases align to TRBD1. Germline CDR1 is LNHDA and CDR2 is SQIVND (reference sequence). This CDR3 is 14 amino acids long. V lost 4 bases to trimming and J lost 3 bases; unmatched junction nucleotides: 6.

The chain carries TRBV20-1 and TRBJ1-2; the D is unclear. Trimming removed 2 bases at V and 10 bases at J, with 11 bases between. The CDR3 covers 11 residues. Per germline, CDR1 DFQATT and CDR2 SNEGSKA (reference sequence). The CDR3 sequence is CSARTRSTYTF. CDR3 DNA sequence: TGCAGTGCTAGAACTAGGAGTACCTACACCTTC.

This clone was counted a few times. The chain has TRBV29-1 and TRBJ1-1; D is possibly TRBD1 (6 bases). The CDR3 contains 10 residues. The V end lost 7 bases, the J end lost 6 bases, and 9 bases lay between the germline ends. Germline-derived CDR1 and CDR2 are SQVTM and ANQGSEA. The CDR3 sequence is CSAWTAEAFF. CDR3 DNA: TGCAGCGCCTGGACAGCTGAAGCTTTCTTT.

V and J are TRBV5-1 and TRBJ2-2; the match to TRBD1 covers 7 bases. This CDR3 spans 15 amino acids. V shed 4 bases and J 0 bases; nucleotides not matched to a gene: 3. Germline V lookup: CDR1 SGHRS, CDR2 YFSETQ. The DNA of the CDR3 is TGCGCCAGCAGCGCAGGGGGATCGAACACCGGGGAGCTGTTTTTT. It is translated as CASSAGGSNTGELFF. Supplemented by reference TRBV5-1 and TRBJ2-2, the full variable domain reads KAGVTQTPRYLIKTRGQQVTLSCSPISGHRSVSWYQQTPGQGLQFLFEYFSETQRNKGNFPGRFSGRQFSNSRSEMNVSTLELGDSALYLCASSAGGSNTGELFFGEGSRLTVL.

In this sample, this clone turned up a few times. The CDR3 coding sequence is TGCAGCGTCTATACAGGGGAGGACACTGAAGCTTTCTTT. Residues: CSVYTGEDTEAFF. The chain couples TRBV29-1 to TRBJ1-1; TRBD1 matches 7 bases. CDR1 and CDR2 from the germline V gene are SQVTM and ANQGSEA. There are 13 residues in the CDR3. J was trimmed by 3 bases and V by 6 bases; bases with no gene match: 7.

CDR3 sequence (DNA): TGTGCCAGCAGCCAAGATCTCAGGGGGAGTAGCTACGAGCAGTACTTC. Amino acid sequence: CASSQDLRGSSYEQYF. The V gene is TRBV4-2, the J gene TRBJ2-7, with 7 bases fitting TRBD1. V was pared by 0 bases and J by 3 bases, with 8 bases of the junction left unmatched. CDR1 LGHNA and CDR2 YNFKEQ come from the germline V gene. This CDR3 has 16 residues.

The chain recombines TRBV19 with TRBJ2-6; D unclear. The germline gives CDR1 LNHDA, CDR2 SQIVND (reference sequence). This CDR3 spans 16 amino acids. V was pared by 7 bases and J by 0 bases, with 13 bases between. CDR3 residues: CASTFWASSGANVLTF. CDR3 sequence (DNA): TGTGCCAGTACTTTCTGGGCCAGCTCTGGGGCCAACGTCCTGACTTTC.

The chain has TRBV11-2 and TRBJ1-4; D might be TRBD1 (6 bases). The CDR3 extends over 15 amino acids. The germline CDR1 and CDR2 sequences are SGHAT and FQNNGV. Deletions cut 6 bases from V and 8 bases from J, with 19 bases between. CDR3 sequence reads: CASSHFGGAGEKLFF. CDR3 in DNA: TGTGCCAGCAGTCACTTCGGGGGGGCCGGCGAAAAACTGTTTTTT.

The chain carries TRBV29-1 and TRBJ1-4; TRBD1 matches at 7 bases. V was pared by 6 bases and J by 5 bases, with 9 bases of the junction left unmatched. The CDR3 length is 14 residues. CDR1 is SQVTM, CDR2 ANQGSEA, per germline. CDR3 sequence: CSVGPGTENEKLFF. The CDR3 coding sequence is TGCAGCGTGGGGCCCGGGACAGAGAATGAAAAACTGTTTTTT.

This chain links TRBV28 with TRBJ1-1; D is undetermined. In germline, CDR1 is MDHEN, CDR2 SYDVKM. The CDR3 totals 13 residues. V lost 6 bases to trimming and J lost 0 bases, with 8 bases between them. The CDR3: CASRVSLNTEAFF. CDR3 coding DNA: TGTGCCAGCAGGGTCTCTTTGAACACTGAAGCTTTCTTT.

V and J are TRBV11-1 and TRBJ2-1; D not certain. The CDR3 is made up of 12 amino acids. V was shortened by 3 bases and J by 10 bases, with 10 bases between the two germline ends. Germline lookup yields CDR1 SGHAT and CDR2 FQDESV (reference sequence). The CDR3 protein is CASSFGRGEQFF. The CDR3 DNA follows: TGTGCCAGCAGCTTCGGACGAGGCGAGCAGTTCTTC.

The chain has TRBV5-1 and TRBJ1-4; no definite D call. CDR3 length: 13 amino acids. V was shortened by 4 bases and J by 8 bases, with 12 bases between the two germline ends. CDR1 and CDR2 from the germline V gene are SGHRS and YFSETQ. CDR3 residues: CASSLTGLEKLFF. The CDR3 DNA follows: TGCGCCAGCAGCCTCACCGGACTGGAAAAACTGTTTTTT.

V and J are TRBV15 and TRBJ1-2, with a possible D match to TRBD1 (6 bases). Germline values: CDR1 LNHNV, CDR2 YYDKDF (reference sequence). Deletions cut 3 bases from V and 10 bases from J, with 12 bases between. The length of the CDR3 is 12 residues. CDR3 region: CATSRDYRAYTF. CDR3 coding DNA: TGTGCCACCAGCAGGGACTACAGGGCCTACACCTTC.

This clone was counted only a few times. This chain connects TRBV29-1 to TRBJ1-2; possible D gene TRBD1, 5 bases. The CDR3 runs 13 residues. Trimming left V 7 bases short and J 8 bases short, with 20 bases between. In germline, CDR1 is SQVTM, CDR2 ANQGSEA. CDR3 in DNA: TGCAGCGGCGGGGACGCCCGCGGAGGCGGCTACACCTTC. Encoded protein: CSGGDARGGGYTF.

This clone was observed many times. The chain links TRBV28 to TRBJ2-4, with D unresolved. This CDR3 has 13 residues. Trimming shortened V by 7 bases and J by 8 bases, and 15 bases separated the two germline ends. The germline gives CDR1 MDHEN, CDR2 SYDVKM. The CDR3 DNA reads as TGTGCCAGCATGGGTCAGGCCGGGCACATTCAGTACTTC. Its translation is CASMGQAGHIQYF.

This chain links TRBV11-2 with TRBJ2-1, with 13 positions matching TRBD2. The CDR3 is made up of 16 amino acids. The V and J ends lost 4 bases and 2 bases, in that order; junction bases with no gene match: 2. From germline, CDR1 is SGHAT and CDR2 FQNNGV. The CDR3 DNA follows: TGTGCCAGCAGCTCAACTAGCGGGGGGGCCTACAATGAGCAGTTCTTC. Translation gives CASSSTSGGAYNEQFF.

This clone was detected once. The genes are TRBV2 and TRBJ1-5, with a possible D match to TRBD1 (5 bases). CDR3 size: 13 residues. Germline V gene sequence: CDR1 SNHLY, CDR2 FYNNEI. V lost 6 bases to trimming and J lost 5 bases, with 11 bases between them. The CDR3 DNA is TGTGCCAGCAGCCCGGGGGGACATCAGCCCCAGCATTTT. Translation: CASSPGGHQPQHF.

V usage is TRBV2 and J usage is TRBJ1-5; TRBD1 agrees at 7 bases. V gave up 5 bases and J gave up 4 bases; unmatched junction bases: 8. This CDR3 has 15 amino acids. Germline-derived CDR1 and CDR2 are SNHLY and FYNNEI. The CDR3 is CASSRGQNRNQPQHF. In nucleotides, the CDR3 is TGTGCCAGCAGTCGGGGACAGAATAGGAATCAGCCCCAGCATTTT.